Listed below are T cell receptor beta chains from one sample, sequenced in a study of Graves' ophthalmopathy and Graves' hyperthyroidism. Each CDR3 protein gets one entry after TCRdb re-called the multiplex PCR reads with MiXCR. The sample consists of just over 600,000 distinct CDR3 sequences, about a fifth of them appearing once. Sequences were obtained from peripheral blood. The receptors come from a young woman with stable Graves' hyperthyroidism. Some clones in this sample may be carry-over from other donors' samples. Each CDR3 is given with its conserved first and last residue. Fields, in order: D gene, J gene, V gene, clone size, CDR3 DNA, CDR3 protein. A D gene is named only where the DNA matches it firmly. For some rows the clone size is stated as once, few or many, or as a class when expanded; others skip it.

D: TRBD1; J: TRBJ1-5; V: TRBV12-3/TRBV12-4; size: many; DNA: TGTGCCAGCAGCCGTGACAGGGCTGAAGGCAATCAGCCCCAGCATTTT; CDR3: CASSRDRAEGNQPQHF
D: NA; J: TRBJ2-2; V: TRBV14; size: few; DNA: TGTGCCAGCAGCCTACACAAATACACCGGGGAGCTGTTTTTT; CDR3: CASSLHKYTGELFF
D: TRBD1; J: TRBJ1-1; V: TRBV7-9; size: few; DNA: TGTGCCAGCAGCTTAGAAGGGGGCAGGAGCACTGAAGCTTTCTTT; CDR3: CASSLEGGRSTEAFF
D: NA; J: TRBJ2-7; V: TRBV29-1; size: NA; DNA: TGCAGCGTGGAGGATATCGGCGGTTCCTACGAGCAGTACTTC; CDR3: CSVEDIGGSYEQYF
D: NA; J: TRBJ2-7; V: TRBV7-9; size: many; DNA: TGTGCCAGCAGCTTTGAATTCCAGGGCGAGCAGTACTTC; CDR3: CASSFEFQGEQYF
D: NA; J: TRBJ1-1; V: TRBV6-1; size: many; DNA: TGTGCCAGCAGCCCCACCGGACATCCTGAAGCTTTCTTT; CDR3: CASSPTGHPEAFF
D: NA; J: TRBJ1-2; V: TRBV12-3/TRBV12-4; size: NA; DNA: TGTGCCAGCAGTTTAGTTCGCGGGGGGAAGTATGGCTACACCTTC; CDR3: CASSLVRGGKYGYTF
D: NA; J: TRBJ1-1; V: TRBV7-9; size: many; DNA: TGTGCCAGCAGCTTAGCGCTCAGCAGCACTGAAGCTTTCTTT; CDR3: CASSLALSSTEAFF
D: NA; J: TRBJ1-5; V: TRBV6-1; size: many; DNA: TGTGCCAGCAGAGACGGGACATATAGCAATCAGCCCCAGCATTTT; CDR3: CASRDGTYSNQPQHF
D: NA; J: TRBJ2-7; V: TRBV15; size: many; DNA: TGTGCCACCAGCAGAGGGACAGTCTACGACGAGCAGTACTTC; CDR3: CATSRGTVYDEQYF
D: TRBD1; J: TRBJ1-3; V: TRBV5-1; size: many; DNA: TGCGCCAGCAGCTTGGAAGGGGACAGCTCTGGAAACACCATATATTTT; CDR3: CASSLEGDSSGNTIYF
D: TRBD1; J: TRBJ2-5; V: TRBV20-1; size: many; DNA: TGCAGTGCTAGAGAGTGGGACAGGGCGGACGAGACCCAGTACTTC; CDR3: CSAREWDRADETQYF
D: NA; J: TRBJ2-7; V: TRBV6-2/TRBV6-3; size: many; DNA: TGTGCCAGCAGTTACTCGCTCGGGATCTACGAGCAGTACTTC; CDR3: CASSYSLGIYEQYF
D: NA; J: TRBJ1-1; V: TRBV27; size: many; DNA: TGTGCCAGCCGTCGCCTGGGGACTGAAGCTTTCTTT; CDR3: CASRRLGTEAFF
D: TRBD2; J: TRBJ2-7; V: TRBV6-5; size: many; DNA: TGTGCCAGCAGTTCGGGACTAGCGGGGGCCCGATACGAGCAGTACTTC; CDR3: CASSSGLAGARYEQYF
D: NA; J: TRBJ2-6; V: TRBV12-3/TRBV12-4; size: many; DNA: TGTGCCAGCATCCACTCTGGGGCCAACGTCCTGACTTTC; CDR3: CASIHSGANVLTF
D: TRBD1; J: TRBJ1-5; V: TRBV12-3/TRBV12-4; size: many; DNA: TGTGCCAGCAGTCCAGGCGGACAGGGGAGCAATCAGCCCCAGCATTTT; CDR3: CASSPGGQGSNQPQHF
D: NA; J: TRBJ2-5; V: TRBV9; size: many; DNA: TGTGCCAGCAGCGTAGGGGGCGCAGAGACCCAGTACTTC; CDR3: CASSVGGAETQYF
D: NA; J: TRBJ1-2; V: TRBV15; size: many; DNA: TGTGCCACCAGCAGAGATCAGGGGTATCGCTACACCTTC; CDR3: CATSRDQGYRYTF
D: NA; J: TRBJ1-5; V: TRBV12-3/TRBV12-4; size: NA; DNA: TGTGCCAGCAGTTTCGGGCAGGTTAGCAATCAGCCCCAGCATTTT; CDR3: CASSFGQVSNQPQHF
D: TRBD1; J: TRBJ2-6; V: TRBV12-3/TRBV12-4; size: NA; DNA: TGTGCCAGCAGCCAGGGGGCGGCGTCCAACGTCCTGACTTTC; CDR3: CASSQGAASNVLTF
D: NA; J: TRBJ2-7; V: TRBV5-1; size: few; DNA: TGCGCCAGCGACGCAGGGCGGAACGAGCAGTACTTC; CDR3: CASDAGRNEQYF
D: NA; J: TRBJ1-2; V: TRBV4-1; size: NA; DNA: TGCGCCAGCAGCCAAGGAAGCCCCTATAACTATGGCTACACCTTC; CDR3: CASSQGSPYNYGYTF
D: TRBD1; J: TRBJ2-2; V: TRBV29-1; size: many; DNA: TGCAGCGCGTTGACAGGGCAACTGACCGGGGAGCTGTTTTTT; CDR3: CSALTGQLTGELFF
D: NA; J: TRBJ1-2; V: TRBV2; size: many; DNA: TGTGCCAGCAGTGAGGGGGCATTACTGCGAGATGGCTACACCTTC; CDR3: CASSEGALLRDGYTF
D: NA; J: TRBJ1-2; V: TRBV30; size: NA; DNA: TGTGCCTGGAGTGTACGGGGCCCCAGACCTGCTAACTATGGCTACACCTTC; CDR3: CAWSVRGPRPANYGYTF
D: NA; J: TRBJ2-6; V: TRBV11-2; size: many; DNA: TGTGCCAGCACACGGTTCTCTGGGGCCAACGTCCTGACTTTC; CDR3: CASTRFSGANVLTF
D: NA; J: TRBJ2-5; V: TRBV18; size: many; DNA: TGTGCCAGCTCACCAGCGGGCGCGTGGGAGACCCAGTACTTC; CDR3: CASSPAGAWETQYF
D: NA; J: TRBJ2-7; V: TRBV6-1; size: NA; DNA: TGTGCTTGTTACAGGGCAGGGGAGCAATCCGAGCAGTACTTC; CDR3: CACYRAGEQSEQYF
D: NA; J: TRBJ2-7; V: TRBV5-5; size: many; DNA: TGTGCCAGCAGCCCTCGGACAGCGGATTACTACGAGCAGTACTTC; CDR3: CASSPRTADYYEQYF
D: NA; J: TRBJ2-7; V: TRBV28; size: few; DNA: TGTGCCAGCAGTTCTTCCAGCCCATCCTACGAGCAGTACTTC; CDR3: CASSSSSPSYEQYF
D: NA; J: TRBJ2-7; V: TRBV6-5; size: NA; DNA: TGTGCCAGCAGTTACTCCAAGGGAACCCATCAGGCCCTCGAGCAGTACTTC; CDR3: CASSYSKGTHQALEQYF
D: TRBD1; J: TRBJ2-7; V: TRBV12-3/TRBV12-4; size: many; DNA: TGTGCCAGCAGTTACTACTCCGGGACAGGGGCCTACGAGCAGTACTTC; CDR3: CASSYYSGTGAYEQYF
D: NA; J: TRBJ1-1; V: TRBV7-9; size: NA; DNA: TGTGCCAGCAGCCCCGGGGTAAGAATCAACACTGAAGCTTTCTTT; CDR3: CASSPGVRINTEAFF
D: NA; J: TRBJ2-2; V: TRBV24-1; size: few; DNA: TGTGCCACCAGTGATCCACAAATCCCCACCGGGGAGCTGTTTTTT; CDR3: CATSDPQIPTGELFF
D: NA; J: TRBJ2-2; V: TRBV5-1; size: NA; DNA: TGCGCCAGCAGCTTGAGACCCCCCCTCGGGGAGCTGTTTTTT; CDR3: CASSLRPPLGELFF
D: TRBD1; J: TRBJ1-2; V: TRBV6-1; size: many; DNA: TGTGCCAGCACCCCTGCCCAATACAGGGGCAGCGGCTATGGCTACACCTTC; CDR3: CASTPAQYRGSGYGYTF
D: TRBD2; J: TRBJ2-5; V: TRBV20-1; size: NA; DNA: TGCAGTGCTAAAGCCGCGGGAGTCCAAGAGACCCAGTACTTC; CDR3: CSAKAAGVQETQYF
D: NA; J: TRBJ2-2; V: TRBV5-1; size: many; DNA: TGCGCCAGCAGCCCCGGATCGGGGTTTAGGACCGGGGAGCTGTTTTTT; CDR3: CASSPGSGFRTGELFF
D: TRBD1; J: TRBJ1-1; V: TRBV6-1; size: many; DNA: TGTGCCAGCAGAACCGCGGTGGGACAGGGGGTACTTGAAGCTTTCTTT; CDR3: CASRTAVGQGVLEAFF
D: NA; J: TRBJ2-7; V: TRBV7-9; size: many; DNA: TGTGCCAGCAGCGGCGGATGGGCGGGGCTGTACGAGCAGTACTTC; CDR3: CASSGGWAGLYEQYF
D: NA; J: TRBJ2-2; V: TRBV19; size: NA; DNA: TGTGCCAGTAGGTCTGGGCTGTATCTGCACGGGGAGCTGTTTTTT; CDR3: CASRSGLYLHGELFF